This T cell receptor (beta chain) was observed in a study of T cells in Graves' hyperthyroidism and ophthalmopathy. Hyperthyroidism was newly diagnosed in patients aged 18 to 65 (duration under 2 months). Isolation of PBMCs was performed on 9.5 to 10 ml fresh peripheral blood. The germline gives CDR1 MNHNS, CDR2 SASEGT. The CDR3 consists of 14 residues. V trimming: 5 bases; J trimming: 4 bases; junction bases outside the gene matches: 3. What was amplified from RNA transcripts were TCR beta CDR3 regions. Primed by the HTBI set, a first-round RT-PCR was run on the TCR CDR3. TCRdb passed the multiplex PCR reads through MiXCR, listing each CDR3 protein once. The data contain approximately 530,000 distinct CDR3 sequences, 16% of them seen just once; the ten biggest clones take up about 17%.

Sequencing was carried out using blood. The chain links TRBV6-1 to TRBJ2-2, with 8 bases identical to TRBD1. The sequence was obtained from a woman aged 18-30 years with Graves' hyperthyroidism. In nucleotides, the CDR3 is TGTGCCAGCAGTTCCGGGACAGGCACCGGGGAGCTGTTTTTT. Its translation: CASSSGTGTGELFF.